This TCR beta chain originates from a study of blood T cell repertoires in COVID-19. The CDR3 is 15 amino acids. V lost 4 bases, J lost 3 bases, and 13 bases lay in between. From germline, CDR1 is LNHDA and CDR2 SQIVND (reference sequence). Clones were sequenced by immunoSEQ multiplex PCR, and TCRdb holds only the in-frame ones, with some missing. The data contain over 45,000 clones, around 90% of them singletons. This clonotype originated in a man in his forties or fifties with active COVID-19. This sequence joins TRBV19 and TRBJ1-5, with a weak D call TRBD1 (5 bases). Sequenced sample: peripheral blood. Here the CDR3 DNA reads TGTGCCAGTAGTACGCATCAGGGATTCAATCAGCCCCAGCATTTT. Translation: CASSTHQGFNQPQHF.